These 13 T cell receptor beta chains were sequenced from one sample in a study of blood T cell repertoires in COVID-19. Some clones are missing from TCRdb's copy, which holds only in-frame ones; the method was immunoSEQ multiplex PCR. In the table there are about 250,000 clones, roughly nine tenths of which are singletons. Input material: peripheral blood. The receptors derive from a man aged 18-30 years with active or convalescent COVID-19.

The chain joins TRBV5-6 to TRBJ1-4; TRBD1 is a possible D gene (6 bases). Germline values: CDR1 SGHDT, CDR2 YYEEEE. CDR3 size: 13 residues. V lost 4 bases, J lost 8 bases, and 12 bases lay in between. In DNA, the CDR3 is TGTGCCAGCAGCCTACAGGGTCGGGAAAAACTGTTTTTT. It encodes CASSLQGREKLFF.

This clone was detected only a few times. The gene calls are TRBV7-2 and TRBJ2-7; TRBD2 aligns across 9 bases. With 5 bases clipped from V and 0 bases from J, the junction kept 11 bases outside the gene matches. CDR1 and CDR2 from the germline V gene are SGHTA and FQGNSA. This CDR3 has 17 residues. CDR3 DNA sequence: TGTGCCAGCAGCCCTGGCAGCGGGAGGCCAAACTCCTACGAGCAGTACTTC. This sequence encodes CASSPGSGRPNSYEQYF.

This chain connects TRBV29-1 to TRBJ2-2, with D unresolved. This CDR3 has 11 amino acids. V was trimmed by 7 bases and J by 6 bases, leaving 9 bases between them. Looked up from germline, CDR1 is SQVTM and CDR2 is ANQGSEA. The CDR3 DNA is TGCAGCGGGCACGCCGCCGGGGAGCTGTTTTTT. Its protein is CSGHAAGELFF.

J is TRBJ2-7 and V is TRBV3-1 (or the pseudogene TRBV3-2); 8 bases line up with TRBD1. The CDR3 runs 15 residues. J was trimmed by 3 bases and V by 6 bases; bases with no gene match: 10. Per germline, CDR1 LGHDT and CDR2 YNNKEL (reference sequence). The CDR3 DNA reads as TGTGCCAGCAGGATCTCCTCACAGGGGGACTACGAGCAGTACTTC. This encodes CASRISSQGDYEQYF.

J is TRBJ2-1 and V is TRBV14, with 11 bases aligning to TRBD2. V lost 3 bases, J lost 0 bases, and 4 bases stayed unmatched. The CDR3 contains 17 residues. Germline assignment: CDR1 SGHDN and CDR2 FVKESK. The chain's CDR3 is CASSQGLAEYSYNEQFF. The CDR3 coding sequence is TGTGCCAGCAGCCAGGGACTAGCGGAATACTCCTACAATGAGCAGTTCTTC.

V usage is TRBV6-5 and J usage is TRBJ1-5; 7 bases match TRBD1. V trimming: 6 bases; J trimming: 1 base; junction bases outside the gene matches: 3. Germline CDR1 is MNHEY and CDR2 is SVGAGI. The CDR3 is 14 amino acids. The DNA for the CDR3 is TGTGCCAGCAGCGGGACAGCCAGCAATCAGCCCCAGCATTTT. Its translation is CASSGTASNQPQHF.

V usage is TRBV12-3 or TRBV12-4 and J usage is TRBJ1-1; a possible D gene is TRBD1 (5 bases). The CDR3 is 13 amino acids. Trimming took 5 bases from V and 1 from J, leaving 8 bases between them. The CDR3 sequence: CASSPTENTEAFF. DNA of the CDR3: TGTGCCAGCAGTCCGACAGAGAACACTGAAGCTTTCTTT.

The chain couples TRBV5-8 to TRBJ2-7, with 11 bases lining up with TRBD1. Trimming at V came to 5 bases and at J to 7 bases, leaving 8 bases not matched to a gene. CDR1 is SGHTS and CDR2 is YDEGEE in the germline V gene. The CDR3 has 14 residues. The CDR3 loop is CASRYGQGAGEQYF. CDR3 nucleotides: TGTGCCAGCAGATACGGACAGGGGGCGGGGGAGCAGTACTTC.

This clone was seen only a few times. This sequence joins TRBV28 and TRBJ1-2; the D gene is possibly TRBD1 (6 bases). CDR1 is MDHEN, CDR2 SYDVKM, per germline. This CDR3 comprises 14 residues. Trimming cost V 3 bases and J 7 bases, with 15 bases left between them. As DNA, the CDR3 is TGTGCCAGCAGTTTGGGACATTCTGGACGTGGCTACACCTTC. It codes for CASSLGHSGRGYTF.

This clone was seen more than once but under ten times. The chain recombines TRBV14 with TRBJ1-2, with 11 bases aligning to TRBD1. CDR3 length equals 16 residues. The V gene end was trimmed by 4 bases and the J gene end by 0 bases; junction bases not matched to a gene: 4. Germline CDR1 reads SGHDN; CDR2 reads FVKESK. The CDR3 reads CASSRTGGLSNYGYTF. The CDR3 DNA sequence: TGTGCCAGCAGCCGGACAGGGGGCCTTTCTAACTATGGCTACACCTTC.

This chain links TRBV30 with TRBJ1-5, with D uncertain. The CDR3 loop spans 11 amino acids. Deletions cut 8 bases from V and 4 bases from J, with 9 bases between. Looked up from germline, CDR1 is GTSNPN and CDR2 is SVGIG (reference sequence). The CDR3 region is CAPHSNQPQHF. The CDR3 nucleotides read TGTGCCCCCCACTCGAATCAGCCCCAGCATTTT.

The chain uses TRBV6-5 and TRBJ2-5, with 9 positions matching TRBD1. Germline assignment: CDR1 MNHEY and CDR2 SVGAGI. J was trimmed by 4 bases and V by 6 bases; bases with no gene match: 6. The CDR3 length is 14 residues. CDR3 residues: CASRTRQGGETQYF. In nucleotides, the CDR3 is TGTGCCAGCAGGACAAGACAGGGGGGAGAGACCCAGTACTTC.

The genes are TRBV7-2 and TRBJ2-5; D is ambiguous. V was clipped by 1 base and J by 4 bases, with 7 bases between them. The length of the CDR3 is 13 residues. CDR1 is SGHTA and CDR2 is FQGNSA in the germline V gene. Here the CDR3 DNA reads TGTGCCAGCAGCTTAGAAATCGGAGAGACCCAGTACTTC. Encoded protein: CASSLEIGETQYF.